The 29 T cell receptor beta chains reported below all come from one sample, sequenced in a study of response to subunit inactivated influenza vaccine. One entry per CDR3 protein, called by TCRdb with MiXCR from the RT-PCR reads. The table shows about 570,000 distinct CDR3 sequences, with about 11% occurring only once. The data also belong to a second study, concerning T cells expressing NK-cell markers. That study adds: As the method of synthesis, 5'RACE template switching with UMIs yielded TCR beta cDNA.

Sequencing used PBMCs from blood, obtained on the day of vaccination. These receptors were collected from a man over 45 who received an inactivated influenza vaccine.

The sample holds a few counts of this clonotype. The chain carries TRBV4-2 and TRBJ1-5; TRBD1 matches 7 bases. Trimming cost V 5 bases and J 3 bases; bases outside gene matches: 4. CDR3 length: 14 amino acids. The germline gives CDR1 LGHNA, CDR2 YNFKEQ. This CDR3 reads CASSEQGYNQPQHF. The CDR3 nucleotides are TGTGCCAGCAGCGAACAGGGGTACAATCAGCCCCAGCATTTT.

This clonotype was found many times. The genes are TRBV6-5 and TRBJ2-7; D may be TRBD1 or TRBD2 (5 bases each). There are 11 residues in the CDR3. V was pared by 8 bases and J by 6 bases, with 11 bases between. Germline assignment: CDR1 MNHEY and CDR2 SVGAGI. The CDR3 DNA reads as TGTGCCAGCGGGACCGGGGCCGAGCAGTACTTC. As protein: CASGTGAEQYF.

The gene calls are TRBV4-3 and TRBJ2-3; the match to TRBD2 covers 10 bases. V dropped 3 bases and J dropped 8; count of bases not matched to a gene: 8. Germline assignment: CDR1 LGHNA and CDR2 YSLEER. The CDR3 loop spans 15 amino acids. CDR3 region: CASSQPGLASGTQYF. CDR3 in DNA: TGCGCCAGCAGCCAGCCGGGACTAGCGTCGGGTACGCAGTATTTT.

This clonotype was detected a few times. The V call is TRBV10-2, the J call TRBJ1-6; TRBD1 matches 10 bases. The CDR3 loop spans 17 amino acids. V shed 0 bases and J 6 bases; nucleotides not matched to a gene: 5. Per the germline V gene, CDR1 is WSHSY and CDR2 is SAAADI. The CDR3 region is CASSESERTGGNSPLHF. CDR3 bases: TGCGCCAGCAGTGAGTCGGAGCGGACAGGGGGTAATTCACCCCTCCACTTT.

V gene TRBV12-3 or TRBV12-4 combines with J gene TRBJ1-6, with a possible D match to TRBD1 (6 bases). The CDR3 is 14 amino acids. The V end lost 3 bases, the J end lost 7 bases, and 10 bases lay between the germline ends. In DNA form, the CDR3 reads TGTGCCAGCAGTTTTCAGGGGCCCAATTCACCCCTCCACTTT. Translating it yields CASSFQGPNSPLHF.

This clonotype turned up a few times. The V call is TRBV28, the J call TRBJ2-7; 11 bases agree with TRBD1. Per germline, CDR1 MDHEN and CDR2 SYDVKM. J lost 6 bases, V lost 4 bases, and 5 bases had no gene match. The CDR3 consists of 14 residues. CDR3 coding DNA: TGTGCCAGCAGTTCGGGACAGGGGGTAGGCGAGCAGTACTTC. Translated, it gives CASSSGQGVGEQYF.

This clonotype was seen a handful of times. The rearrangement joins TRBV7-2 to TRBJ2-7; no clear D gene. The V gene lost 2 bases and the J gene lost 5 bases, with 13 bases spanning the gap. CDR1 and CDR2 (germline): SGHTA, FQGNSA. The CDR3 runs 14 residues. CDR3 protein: CASSLPSRRHEQYF. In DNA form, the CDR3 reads TGTGCCAGCAGCTTACCTTCGAGGCGGCACGAGCAGTACTTC.

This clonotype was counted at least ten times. CDR3 protein: CASSPGGGATGELFF. CDR3 bases: TGTGCCAGCAGCCCTGGCGGAGGGGCGACCGGGGAGCTGTTTTTT. The V and J genes are TRBV3-1 and TRBJ2-2, with D perhaps matching TRBD2 (6 bases). Germline-derived CDR1 and CDR2 are LGHDT and YNNKEL (reference sequence). Trimming removed 4 bases at V and 5 bases at J, with 14 bases between. The CDR3 sequence is 15 residues long.

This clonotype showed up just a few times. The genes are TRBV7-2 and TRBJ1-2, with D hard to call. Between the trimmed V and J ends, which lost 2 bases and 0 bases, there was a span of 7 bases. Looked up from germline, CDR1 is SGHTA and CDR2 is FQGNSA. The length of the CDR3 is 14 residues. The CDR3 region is CASSLSPANYGYTF. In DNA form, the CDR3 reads TGTGCCAGCAGCTTATCCCCAGCTAACTATGGCTACACCTTC. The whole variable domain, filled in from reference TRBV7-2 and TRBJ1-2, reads GAGVSQSPSNKVTEKGKDVELRCDPISGHTALYWYRQSLGQGLEFLIYFQGNSAPDKSGLPSDRFSAERTGGSVSTLTIQRTQQEDSAVYLCASSLSPANYGYTFGSGTRLTVV.

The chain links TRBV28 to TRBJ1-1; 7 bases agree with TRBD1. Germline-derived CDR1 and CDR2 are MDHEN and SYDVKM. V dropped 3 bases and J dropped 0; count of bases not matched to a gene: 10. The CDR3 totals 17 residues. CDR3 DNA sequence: TGTGCCAGCAGTTTTAACTTGGGACAGCAACTGAACACTGAAGCTTTCTTT. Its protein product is CASSFNLGQQLNTEAFF.

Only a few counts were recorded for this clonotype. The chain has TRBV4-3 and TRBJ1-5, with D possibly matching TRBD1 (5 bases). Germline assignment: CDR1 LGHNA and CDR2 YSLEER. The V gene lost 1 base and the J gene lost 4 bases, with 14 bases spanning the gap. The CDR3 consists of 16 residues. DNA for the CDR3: TGCGCCAGCAGCCAAGGGTTTGGGGGATCAAATCAGCCCCAGCATTTT. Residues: CASSQGFGGSNQPQHF.

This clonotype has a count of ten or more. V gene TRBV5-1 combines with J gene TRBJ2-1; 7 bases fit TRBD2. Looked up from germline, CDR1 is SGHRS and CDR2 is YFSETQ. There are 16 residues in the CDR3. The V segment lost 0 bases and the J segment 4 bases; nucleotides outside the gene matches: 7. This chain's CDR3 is CASSLEASGTYNEQFF. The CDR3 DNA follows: TGCGCCAGCAGCTTGGAGGCTAGCGGAACTTACAATGAGCAGTTCTTC.

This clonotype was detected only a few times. The CDR3 protein is CAIRELAGGEEQYF. The CDR3 nucleotides read TGTGCCATCAGGGAACTAGCGGGAGGAGAAGAGCAGTACTTC. The chain recombines TRBV10-3 with TRBJ2-7, with 12 nucleotides matching TRBD2. The germline gives CDR1 ENHRY, CDR2 SYGVKD. The ends lost 6 bases at V and 7 bases at J; junction bases unmatched: 7. The CDR3 is made up of 14 amino acids.

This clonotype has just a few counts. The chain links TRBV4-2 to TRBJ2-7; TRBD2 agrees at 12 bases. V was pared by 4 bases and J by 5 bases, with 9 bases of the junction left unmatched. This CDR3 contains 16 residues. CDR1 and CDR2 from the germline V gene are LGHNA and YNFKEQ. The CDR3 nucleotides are TGTGCCAGCAGCCCTCGCAGGACTAGCGGGGCCGACGAGCAGTACTTC. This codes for CASSPRRTSGADEQYF.

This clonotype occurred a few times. CDR3 sequence (DNA): TGTGCCAGCAGTTTGCCCGGGACTAGCGGGGGCGAGCAGTTCTTC. Its translation is CASSLPGTSGGEQFF. The rearrangement uses TRBV28 and TRBJ2-1; 14 positions match TRBD2. This CDR3 has 15 residues. The V gene's germline CDR1 is MDHEN and CDR2 SYDVKM. Unmatched junction bases numbered 5, after V lost 3 bases and J lost 10 bases.

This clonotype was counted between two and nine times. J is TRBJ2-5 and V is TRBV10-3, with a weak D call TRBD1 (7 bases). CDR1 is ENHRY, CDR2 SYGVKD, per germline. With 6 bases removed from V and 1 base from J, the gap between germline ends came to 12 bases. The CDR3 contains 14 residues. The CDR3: CAIRGGQPQETQYF. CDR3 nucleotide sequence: TGTGCCATCAGGGGGGGACAGCCCCAAGAGACCCAGTACTTC.

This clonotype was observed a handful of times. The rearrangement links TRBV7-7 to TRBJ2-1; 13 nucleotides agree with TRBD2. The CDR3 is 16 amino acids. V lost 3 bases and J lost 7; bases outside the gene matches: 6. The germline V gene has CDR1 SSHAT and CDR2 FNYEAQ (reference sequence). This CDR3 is CASSLGLAGNLNEQFF. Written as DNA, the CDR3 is TGTGCCAGCAGCTTGGGACTAGCGGGAAATCTTAATGAGCAGTTCTTC.

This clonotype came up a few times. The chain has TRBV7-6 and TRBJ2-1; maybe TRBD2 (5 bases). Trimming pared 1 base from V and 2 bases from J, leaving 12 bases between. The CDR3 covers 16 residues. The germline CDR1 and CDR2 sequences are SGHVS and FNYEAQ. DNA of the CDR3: TGTGCCAGCAGCTTAGATAGTTACGGGGCCTACAATGAGCAGTTCTTC. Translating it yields CASSLDSYGAYNEQFF.

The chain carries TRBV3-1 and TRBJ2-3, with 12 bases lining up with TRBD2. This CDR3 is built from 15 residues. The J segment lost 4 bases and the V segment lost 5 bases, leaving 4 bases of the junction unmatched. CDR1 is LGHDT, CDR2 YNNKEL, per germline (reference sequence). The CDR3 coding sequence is TGTGCCAGCAGCAGACTAGCGGGGGATTCAGATACGCAGTATTTT. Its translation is CASSRLAGDSDTQYF.

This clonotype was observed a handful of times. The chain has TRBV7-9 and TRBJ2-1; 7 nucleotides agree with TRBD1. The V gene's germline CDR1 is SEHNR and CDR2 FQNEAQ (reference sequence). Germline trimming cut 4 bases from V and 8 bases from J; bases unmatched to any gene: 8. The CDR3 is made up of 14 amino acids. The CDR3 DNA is TGTGCCAGCAGCTCAGGACAGGCCCAACATGAGCAGTTCTTC. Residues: CASSSGQAQHEQFF.

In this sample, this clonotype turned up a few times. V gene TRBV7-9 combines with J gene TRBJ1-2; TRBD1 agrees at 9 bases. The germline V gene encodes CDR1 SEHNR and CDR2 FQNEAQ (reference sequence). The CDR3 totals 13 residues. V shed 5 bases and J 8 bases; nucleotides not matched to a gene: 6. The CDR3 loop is CASSLGTGQGYTF. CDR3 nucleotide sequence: TGTGCCAGCAGCCTAGGGACAGGGCAAGGCTACACCTTC.

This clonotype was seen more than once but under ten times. CDR3 bases: TGTGCCAGCAGTGGCGGACAGGGGGCTTATACTGAAGCTTTCTTT. Its protein is CASSGGQGAYTEAFF. The chain links TRBV27 to TRBJ1-1; 11 bases map to TRBD1. After removal of 5 bases from V and 5 bases from J, the junction contained 7 bases not matched to a gene. CDR3 size: 15 residues. Germline CDR1 MNHEY, CDR2 SMNVEV (reference sequence).

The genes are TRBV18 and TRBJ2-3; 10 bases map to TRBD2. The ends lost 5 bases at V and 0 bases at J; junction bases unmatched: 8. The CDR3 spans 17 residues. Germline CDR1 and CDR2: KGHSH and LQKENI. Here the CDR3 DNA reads TGTGCCAGCTCAAATCTAGCGGGAGTTTCTAGCACAGATACGCAGTATTTT. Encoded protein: CASSNLAGVSSTDTQYF.

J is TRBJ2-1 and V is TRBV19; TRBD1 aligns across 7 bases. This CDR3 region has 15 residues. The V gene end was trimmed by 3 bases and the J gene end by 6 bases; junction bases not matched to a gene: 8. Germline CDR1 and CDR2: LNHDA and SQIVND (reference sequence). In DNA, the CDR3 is TGTGCCAGTAGTATCCTAAGACAGGGCGCCAATGAGCAGTTCTTC. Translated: CASSILRQGANEQFF.

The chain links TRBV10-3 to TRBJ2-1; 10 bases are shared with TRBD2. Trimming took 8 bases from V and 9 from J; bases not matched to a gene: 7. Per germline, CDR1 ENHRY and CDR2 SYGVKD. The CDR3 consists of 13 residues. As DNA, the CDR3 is TGTGCCATCGAGCGGGAGGGCCTAAGTGAGCAGTTCTTC. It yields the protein CAIEREGLSEQFF.

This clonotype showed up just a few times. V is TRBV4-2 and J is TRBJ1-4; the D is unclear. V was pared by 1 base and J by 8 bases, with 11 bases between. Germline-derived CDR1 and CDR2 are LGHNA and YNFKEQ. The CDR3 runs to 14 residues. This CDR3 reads CASSQGTYGEKLFF. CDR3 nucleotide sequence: TGTGCCAGCAGCCAAGGGACCTATGGGGAAAAACTGTTTTTT.

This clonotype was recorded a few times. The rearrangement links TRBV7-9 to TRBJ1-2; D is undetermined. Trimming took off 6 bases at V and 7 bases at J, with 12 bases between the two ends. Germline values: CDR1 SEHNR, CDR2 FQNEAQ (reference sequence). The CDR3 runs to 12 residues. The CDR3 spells CASSFRTGGYTF. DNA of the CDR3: TGTGCCAGCAGTTTCCGGACGGGTGGCTACACCTTC.

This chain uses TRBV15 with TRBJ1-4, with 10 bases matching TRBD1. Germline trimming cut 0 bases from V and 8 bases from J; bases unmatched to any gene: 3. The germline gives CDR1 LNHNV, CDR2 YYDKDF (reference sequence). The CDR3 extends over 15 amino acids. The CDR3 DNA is TGTGCCACCAGCAGAGATCGGACAGGGGGGGAAAAACTGTTTTTT. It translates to CATSRDRTGGEKLFF. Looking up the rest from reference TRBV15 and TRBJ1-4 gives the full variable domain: DAMVIQNPRYQVTQFGKPVTLSCSQTLNHNVMYWYQQKSSQAPKLLFHYYDKDFNNEADTPDNFQSRRPNTSFCFLDIRSPGLGDTAMYLCATSRDRTGGEKLFFGSGTQLSVL.

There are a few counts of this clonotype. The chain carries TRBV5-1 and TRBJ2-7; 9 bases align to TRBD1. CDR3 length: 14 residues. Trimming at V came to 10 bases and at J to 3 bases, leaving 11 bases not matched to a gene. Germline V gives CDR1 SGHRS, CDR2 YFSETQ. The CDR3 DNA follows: TGCGCCTCTTCTTTTGGGACAGGGTTCTACGAGCAGTACTTC. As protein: CASSFGTGFYEQYF.